This T cell receptor (beta chain) was sequenced in a study of T cells in Graves' hyperthyroidism and ophthalmopathy (dated by TCRdb to the late 2010s). About the investigation overall: Peripheral blood was sampled at the time of initial diagnosis, prior to any treatment. Following sampling, methimazole starting at 30 mg daily was given to hyperthyroidism patients, and high-dose intravenous methylprednisolone was given to ophthalmopathy patients. The paper describes TCR Vbeta CDR3 sequencing of 120 to 150 peripheral blood samples, made up of around 41 ophthalmopathy patients, 70 to 80 hyperthyroidism patients and 17 progressor patients. A discovery cohort of about a hundred patients, 43 with Graves' ophthalmopathy and about 58 with stable Graves' hyperthyroidism, was used to find distinguishing TCR V-J signatures. Prospective prediction of ophthalmopathy was tested in an independent validation cohort consisting of 18 to 20 hyperthyroidism patients and approximately 16 patients who later progressed to ophthalmopathy. The 75 to 100 discovery patients were randomly divided into training and test sets at a 7:3 ratio. In addition, the study compared T-cell repertoires in thyroid tissue and in blood from five to seven Graves' hyperthyroidism patients. The study at large found these results: Most expanded thyroid clonotypes (frequency above 0.001) were also detected in blood, suggesting blood repertoires may reflect thyroid immune responses. In cross-validation, a model built on a 13 V-J signature told ophthalmopathy apart from stable hyperthyroidism with 87.88% sensitivity and 81% to 82% specificity, and in testing the same model reached 80%/75%. During validation, the model predicted progression to ophthalmopathy a median of approximately 6 months ahead of onset, with almost 71% sensitivity and about 75% specificity. No statistical method was used to set the sample size in advance, and investigators knew the group allocation.

With regard to this clonotype: Its antigen remains unidentified. It has no much larger one-base neighbor in the sample; base qualities were not kept.

The CDR3, from cysteine to phenylalanine, totals 17 residues. Here the CDR3 DNA is all that survives: 51 bases in frame from base 1. In the germline V gene, CDR1 corresponds to SGHVS and CDR2 to FQNEAQ. Trimming removed 4 bases from V and 6 bases from J; the gene matches leave 15 bases unexplained. Moderately to severely active disease, a Clinical Activity Score of at least 3, a NOSPECS grade of at least 4, and a duration under 3 months were present in ophthalmopathy patients. The study excluded patients with uncontrolled infections, other autoimmune diseases, pregnancy or lactation. Diagnoses were established on the basis of clinical symptoms, serum thyroxine and TRAb, thyroid ultrasound, and orbital computed tomography. PBMCs were separated from 10 ml of fresh peripheral blood using Ficoll-Paque density gradient centrifugation. Total RNA was extracted using Trizol reagent, and RNA quality was assessed on an Agilent 2100 Bioanalyzer.

Amplification of TCR beta CDR3 regions was carried out from RNA transcripts. A first-round RT-PCR of the TCR CDR3 used the HTBI primer set with the Qiagen OneStep RT-PCR kit. A second multiplex PCR round built the libraries, followed by size selection and purification. The libraries were sequenced on an Illumina HiSeq2000 using paired-end 100 bp reads. As for the authors' bioinformatics: SOAPnuke was used to process the raw data, throwing out any read that contained adapters or uncalled bases, had a mean Phred below 15, or lacked an exact constant-primer or identifier match. High-quality paired reads were merged with COPE v1.2.5, and unique nucleotide sequences were defined as clonotypes. MiTCR v1.1 was used to align the clonotypes against IMGT TRBV, TRBD and TRBJ reference segments. Analysis was restricted to V-J combinations with a frequency above 0.0001, which covered about 99% of repertoires. The TCS score was defined as the ratio of F50 (clonal expansion) to E x V (chaos), calculated using BLOSUM62-based TCRdist between CDR3 peptides within each V-J. Welch's t-statistics and random forest reduced roughly 540 V-J features to 10 to 15, which were used in a naive Bayes classifier (R e1071). TCRdb reprocessed the public reads (quality trimming at Q25 with fastp, clone calling with MiXCR) and kept in-frame beta chains. CDR3 protein duplicates are merged, each entry listing the most common genes and DNA. TCRdb's processing, not the authors' own work, is the source of the V and J calls. Across this sample there are about 300,000 distinct CDR3 sequences, with less than 20% seen only once. Under 45% of the sample lies in the top ten.

The chain is made from TRBV7-8 and TRBJ2-7, and 10 junctional nucleotides match TRBD2. Sequencing used blood. The clonotype was recovered from a man aged 45 to 65 with Graves' ophthalmopathy. The DNA sequence is given as TGTGCCAGCAGCTCACACGGGACTAGCGCCCCCTCCCGCGAGCAGTACTTC. Its amino acids are CASSSHGTSAPSREQYF. Extended through the reference TRBV7-8 and TRBJ2-7 proteins, this CDR3 yields the full variable domain: GAGVSQSPRYKVAKRGQDVALRCDPISGHVSLFWYQQALGQGPEFLTYFQNEAQLDKSGLPSDRFFAERPEGSVSTLKIQRTQQEDSAVYLCASSSHGTSAPSREQYFGPGTRLTVT.